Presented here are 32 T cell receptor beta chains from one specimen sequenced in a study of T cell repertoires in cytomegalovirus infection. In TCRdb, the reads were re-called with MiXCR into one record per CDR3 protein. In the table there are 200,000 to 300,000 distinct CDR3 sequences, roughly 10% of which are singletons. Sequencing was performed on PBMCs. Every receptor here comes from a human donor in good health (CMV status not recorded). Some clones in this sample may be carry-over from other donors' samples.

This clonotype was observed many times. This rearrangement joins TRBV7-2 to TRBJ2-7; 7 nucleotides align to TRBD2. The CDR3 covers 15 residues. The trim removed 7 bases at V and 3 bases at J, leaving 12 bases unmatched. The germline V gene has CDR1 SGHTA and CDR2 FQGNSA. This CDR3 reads CASTQGASGFYEQYF. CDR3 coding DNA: TGTGCCAGCACCCAAGGGGCTAGCGGCTTCTACGAGCAGTACTTC. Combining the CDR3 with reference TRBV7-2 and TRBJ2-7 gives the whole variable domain GAGVSQSPSNKVTEKGKDVELRCDPISGHTALYWYRQSLGQGLEFLIYFQGNSAPDKSGLPSDRFSAERTGGSVSTLTIQRTQQEDSAVYLCASTQGASGFYEQYFGPGTRLTVT.

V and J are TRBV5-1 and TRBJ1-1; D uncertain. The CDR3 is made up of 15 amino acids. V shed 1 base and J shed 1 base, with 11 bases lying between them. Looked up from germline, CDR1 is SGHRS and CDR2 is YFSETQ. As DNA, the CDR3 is TGCGCCAGCAGCTTGCTGAGGGCAGGGAACACTGAAGCTTTCTTT. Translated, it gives CASSLLRAGNTEAFF.

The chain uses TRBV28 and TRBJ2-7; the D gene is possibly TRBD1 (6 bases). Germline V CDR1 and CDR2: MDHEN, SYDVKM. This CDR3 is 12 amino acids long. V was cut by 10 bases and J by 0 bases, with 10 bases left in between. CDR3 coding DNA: TGTGCCACCACAGGGTTCTCCTACGAGCAGTACTTC. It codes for CATTGFSYEQYF.

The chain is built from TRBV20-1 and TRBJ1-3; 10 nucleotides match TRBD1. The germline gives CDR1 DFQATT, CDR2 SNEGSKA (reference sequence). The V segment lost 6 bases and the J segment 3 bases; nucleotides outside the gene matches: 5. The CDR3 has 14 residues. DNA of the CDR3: TGCAGTGCACGGACAGGGGGAAGTGGAAACACCATATATTTT. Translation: CSARTGGSGNTIYF.

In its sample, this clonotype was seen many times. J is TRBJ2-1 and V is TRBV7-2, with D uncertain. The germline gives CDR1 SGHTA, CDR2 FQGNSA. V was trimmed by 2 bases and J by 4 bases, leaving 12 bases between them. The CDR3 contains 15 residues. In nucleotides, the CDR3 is TGTGCCAGCAGCTTATCTCCTTCCTCTTACAATGAGCAGTTCTTC. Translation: CASSLSPSSYNEQFF. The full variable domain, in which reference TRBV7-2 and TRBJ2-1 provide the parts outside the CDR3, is GAGVSQSPSNKVTEKGKDVELRCDPISGHTALYWYRQSLGQGLEFLIYFQGNSAPDKSGLPSDRFSAERTGGSVSTLTIQRTQQEDSAVYLCASSLSPSSYNEQFFGPGTRLTVL.

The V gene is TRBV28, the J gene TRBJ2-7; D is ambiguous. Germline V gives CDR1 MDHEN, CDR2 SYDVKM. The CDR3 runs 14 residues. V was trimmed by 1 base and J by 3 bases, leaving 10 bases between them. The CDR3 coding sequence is TGTGCCAGCAGTTTATCTAGACCTAACTACGAGCAGTACTTC. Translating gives CASSLSRPNYEQYF.

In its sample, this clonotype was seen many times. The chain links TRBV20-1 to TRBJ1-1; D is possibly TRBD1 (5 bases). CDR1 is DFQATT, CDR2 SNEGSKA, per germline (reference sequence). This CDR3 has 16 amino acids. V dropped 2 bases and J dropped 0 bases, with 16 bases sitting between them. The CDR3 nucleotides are TGCAGTGCTAGATTCCCGGGACGGTACATGAACACTGAAGCTTTCTTT. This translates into CSARFPGRYMNTEAFF.

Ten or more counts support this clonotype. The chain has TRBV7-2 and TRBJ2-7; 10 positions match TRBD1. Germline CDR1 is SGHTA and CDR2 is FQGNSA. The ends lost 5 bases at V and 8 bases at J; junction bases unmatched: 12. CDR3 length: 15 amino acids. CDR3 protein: CASSAGTGALIKQYF. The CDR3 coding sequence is TGTGCCAGCAGCGCCGGGACAGGGGCTCTTATCAAGCAGTACTTC.

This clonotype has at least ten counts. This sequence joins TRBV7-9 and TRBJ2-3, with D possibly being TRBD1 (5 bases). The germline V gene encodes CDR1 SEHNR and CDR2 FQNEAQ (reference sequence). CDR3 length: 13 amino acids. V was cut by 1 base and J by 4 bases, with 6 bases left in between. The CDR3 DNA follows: TGTGCCAGCAGCTTAGGGGGCGCAGATACGCAGTATTTT. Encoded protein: CASSLGGADTQYF.

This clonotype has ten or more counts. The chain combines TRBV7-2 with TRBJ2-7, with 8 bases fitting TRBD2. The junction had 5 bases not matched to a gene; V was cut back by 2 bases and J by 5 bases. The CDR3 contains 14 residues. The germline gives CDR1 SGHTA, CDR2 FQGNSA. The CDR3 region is CASSLIAGRNEQYF. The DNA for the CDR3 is TGTGCCAGCAGCTTAATAGCGGGGAGGAACGAGCAGTACTTC.

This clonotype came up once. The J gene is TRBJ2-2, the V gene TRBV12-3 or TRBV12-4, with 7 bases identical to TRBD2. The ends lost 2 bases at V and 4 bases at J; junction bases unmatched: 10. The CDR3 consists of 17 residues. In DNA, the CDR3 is TGTGCCAGCAGTTTAAACGTCAGGACTAGGTCCACCGGGGAGCTGTTTTTT. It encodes CASSLNVRTRSTGELFF.

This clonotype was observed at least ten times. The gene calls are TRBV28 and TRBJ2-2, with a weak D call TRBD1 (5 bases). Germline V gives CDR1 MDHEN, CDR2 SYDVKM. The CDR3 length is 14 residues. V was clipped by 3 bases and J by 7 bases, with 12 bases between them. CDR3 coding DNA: TGTGCCAGCAGTTTCGCCGGACAAGACGGGGAGCTGTTTTTT. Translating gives CASSFAGQDGELFF.

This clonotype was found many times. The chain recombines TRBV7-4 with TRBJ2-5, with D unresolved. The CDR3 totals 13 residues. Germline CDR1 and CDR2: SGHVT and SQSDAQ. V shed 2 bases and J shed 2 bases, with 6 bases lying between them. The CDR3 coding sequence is TGTGCCAGCAGCTTACAAGCACAAGAGACCCAGTACTTC. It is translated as CASSLQAQETQYF.

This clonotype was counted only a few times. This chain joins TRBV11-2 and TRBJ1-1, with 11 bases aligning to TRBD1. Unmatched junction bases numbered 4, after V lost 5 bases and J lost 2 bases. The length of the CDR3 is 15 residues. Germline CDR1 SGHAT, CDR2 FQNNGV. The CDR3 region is CASSVGQGVNTEAFF. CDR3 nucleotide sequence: TGTGCCAGCAGCGTGGGACAGGGGGTCAACACTGAAGCTTTCTTT. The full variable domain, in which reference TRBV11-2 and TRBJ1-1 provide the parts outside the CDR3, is EAGVAQSPRYKIIEKRQSVAFWCNPISGHATLYWYQQILGQGPKLLIQFQNNGVVDDSQLPKDRFSAERLKGVDSTLKIQPAKLEDSAVYLCASSVGQGVNTEAFFGQGTRLTVV.

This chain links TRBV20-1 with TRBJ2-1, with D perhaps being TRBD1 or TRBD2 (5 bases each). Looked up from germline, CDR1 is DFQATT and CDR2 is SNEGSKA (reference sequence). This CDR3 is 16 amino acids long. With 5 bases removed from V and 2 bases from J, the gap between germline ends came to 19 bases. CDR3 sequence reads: CSAPHGDGLTYNEQFF. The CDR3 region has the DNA TGCAGTGCTCCCCACGGGGACGGACTCACCTACAATGAGCAGTTCTTC.

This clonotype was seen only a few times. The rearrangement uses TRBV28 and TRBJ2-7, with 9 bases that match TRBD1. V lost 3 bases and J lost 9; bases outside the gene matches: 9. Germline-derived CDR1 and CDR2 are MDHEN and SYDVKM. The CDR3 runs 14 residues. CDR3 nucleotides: TGTGCCAGCAGTTTCGGGACAGGGAGTATACGGCAGTACTTC. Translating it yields CASSFGTGSIRQYF. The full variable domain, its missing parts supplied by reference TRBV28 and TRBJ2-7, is DVKVTQSSRYLVKRTGEKVFLECVQDMDHENMFWYRQDPGLGLRLIYFSYDVKMKEKGDIPEGYSVSREKKERFSLILESASTNQTSMYLCASSFGTGSIRQYFGPGTRLTVT.

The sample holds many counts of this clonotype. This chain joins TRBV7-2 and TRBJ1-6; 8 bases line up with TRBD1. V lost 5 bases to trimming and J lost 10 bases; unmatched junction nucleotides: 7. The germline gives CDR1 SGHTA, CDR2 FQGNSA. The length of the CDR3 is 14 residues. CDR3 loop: CASSPDRVGSPLHF. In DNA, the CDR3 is TGTGCCAGCAGCCCGGACAGGGTAGGGTCACCCCTCCACTTT.

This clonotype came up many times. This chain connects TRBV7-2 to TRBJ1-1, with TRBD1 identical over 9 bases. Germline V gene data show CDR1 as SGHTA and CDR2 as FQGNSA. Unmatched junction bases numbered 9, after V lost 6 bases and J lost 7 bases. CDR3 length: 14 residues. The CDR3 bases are TGTGCCAGCAGAGGGACAGGGTGGAGGTATGAAGCTTTCTTT. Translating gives CASRGTGWRYEAFF. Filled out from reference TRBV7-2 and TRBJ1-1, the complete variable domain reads GAGVSQSPSNKVTEKGKDVELRCDPISGHTALYWYRQSLGQGLEFLIYFQGNSAPDKSGLPSDRFSAERTGGSVSTLTIQRTQQEDSAVYLCASRGTGWRYEAFFGQGTRLTVV.

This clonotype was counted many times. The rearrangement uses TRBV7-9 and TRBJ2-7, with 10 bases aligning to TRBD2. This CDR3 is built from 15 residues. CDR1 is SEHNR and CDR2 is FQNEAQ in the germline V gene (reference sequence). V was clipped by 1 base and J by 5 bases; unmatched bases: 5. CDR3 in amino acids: CASSLGTSGTNEQYF. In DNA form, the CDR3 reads TGTGCCAGCAGCTTAGGCACTAGCGGGACTAACGAGCAGTACTTC.

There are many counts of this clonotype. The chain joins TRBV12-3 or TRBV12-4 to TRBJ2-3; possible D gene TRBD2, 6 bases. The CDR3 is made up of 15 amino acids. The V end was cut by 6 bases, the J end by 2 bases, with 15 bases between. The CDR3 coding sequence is TGTGCCAGCAGACCTCCGGGACTCCCCACAGATACGCAGTATTTT. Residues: CASRPPGLPTDTQYF.

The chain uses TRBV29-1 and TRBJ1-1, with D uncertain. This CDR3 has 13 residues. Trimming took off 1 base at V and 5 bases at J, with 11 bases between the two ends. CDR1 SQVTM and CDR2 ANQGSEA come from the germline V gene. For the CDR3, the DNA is TGCAGCGTTGAAGTAGACCGCGCGACTGAAGCTTTCTTT. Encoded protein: CSVEVDRATEAFF.

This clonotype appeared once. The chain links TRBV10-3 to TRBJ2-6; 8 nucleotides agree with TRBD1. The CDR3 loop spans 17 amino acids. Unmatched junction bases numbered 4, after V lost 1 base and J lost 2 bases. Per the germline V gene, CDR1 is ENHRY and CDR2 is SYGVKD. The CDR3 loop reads CAISELVTGAGANVLTF. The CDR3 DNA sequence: TGTGCCATCAGTGAGTTAGTGACAGGGGCTGGGGCCAACGTCCTGACTTTC.

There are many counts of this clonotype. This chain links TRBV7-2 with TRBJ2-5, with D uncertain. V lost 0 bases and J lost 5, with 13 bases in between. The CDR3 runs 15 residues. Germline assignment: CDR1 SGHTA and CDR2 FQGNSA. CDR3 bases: TGTGCCAGCAGCTTAGCGATAACCCCGTCGGAGACCCAGTACTTC. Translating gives CASSLAITPSETQYF.

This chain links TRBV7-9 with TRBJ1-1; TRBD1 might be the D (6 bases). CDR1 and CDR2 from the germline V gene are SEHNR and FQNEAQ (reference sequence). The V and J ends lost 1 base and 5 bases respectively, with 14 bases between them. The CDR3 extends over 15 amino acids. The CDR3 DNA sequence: TGTGCCAGCAGCTTAGTCCACAAGGGGGGGACTGAAGCTTTCTTT. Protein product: CASSLVHKGGTEAFF.

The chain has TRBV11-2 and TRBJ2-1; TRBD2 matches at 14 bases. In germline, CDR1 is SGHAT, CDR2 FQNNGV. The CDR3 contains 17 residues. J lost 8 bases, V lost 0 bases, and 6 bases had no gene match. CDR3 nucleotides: TGTGCCAGCAGCTTAGATCTAGGGACTAGCGGGGGCGATGAGCAGTTCTTC. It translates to CASSLDLGTSGGDEQFF.

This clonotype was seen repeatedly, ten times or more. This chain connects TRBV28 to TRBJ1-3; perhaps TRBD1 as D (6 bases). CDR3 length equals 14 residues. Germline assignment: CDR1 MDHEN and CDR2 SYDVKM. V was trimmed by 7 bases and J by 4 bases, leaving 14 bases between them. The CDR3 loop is CASNTGNIGNTIYF. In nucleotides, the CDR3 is TGTGCCAGCAATACAGGGAATATCGGAAACACCATATATTTT.

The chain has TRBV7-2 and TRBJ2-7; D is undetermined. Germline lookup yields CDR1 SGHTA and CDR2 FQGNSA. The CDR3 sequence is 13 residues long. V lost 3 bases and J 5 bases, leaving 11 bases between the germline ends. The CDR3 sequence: CASSFRLRDEQYF. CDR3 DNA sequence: TGTGCCAGCAGCTTTAGGCTTCGGGACGAGCAGTACTTC.

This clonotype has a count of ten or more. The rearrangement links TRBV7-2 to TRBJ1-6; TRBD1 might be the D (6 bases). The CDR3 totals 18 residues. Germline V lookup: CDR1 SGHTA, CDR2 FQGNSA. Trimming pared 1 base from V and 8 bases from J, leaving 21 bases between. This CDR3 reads CASSLVQGIGAGDSPLHF. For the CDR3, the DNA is TGTGCCAGCAGCTTAGTGCAGGGTATCGGTGCAGGGGATTCACCCCTCCACTTT.

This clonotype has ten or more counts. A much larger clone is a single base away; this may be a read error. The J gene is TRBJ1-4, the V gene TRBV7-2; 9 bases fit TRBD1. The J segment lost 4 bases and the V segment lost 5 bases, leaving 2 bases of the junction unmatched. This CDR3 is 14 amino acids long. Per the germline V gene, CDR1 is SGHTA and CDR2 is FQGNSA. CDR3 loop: CASSATGGNEKLFF. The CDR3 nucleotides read TGTGCCAGCAGCGCGACAGGGGGTAATGAAAAACTGTTTTTT.

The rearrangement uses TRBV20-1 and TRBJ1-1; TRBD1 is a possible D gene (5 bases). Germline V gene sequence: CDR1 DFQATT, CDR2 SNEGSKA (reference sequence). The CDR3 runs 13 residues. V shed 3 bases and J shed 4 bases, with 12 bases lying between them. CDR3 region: CSASVGGTTEAFF. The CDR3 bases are TGCAGTGCTAGCGTGGGGGGGACCACTGAAGCTTTCTTT.

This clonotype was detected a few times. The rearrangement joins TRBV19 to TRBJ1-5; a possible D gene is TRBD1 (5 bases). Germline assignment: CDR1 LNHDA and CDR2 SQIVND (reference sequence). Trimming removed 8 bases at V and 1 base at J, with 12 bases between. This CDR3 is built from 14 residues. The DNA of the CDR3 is TGTGCCAGTTCCTACAGGAGGAGCAATCAGCCCCAGCATTTT. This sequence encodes CASSYRRSNQPQHF.

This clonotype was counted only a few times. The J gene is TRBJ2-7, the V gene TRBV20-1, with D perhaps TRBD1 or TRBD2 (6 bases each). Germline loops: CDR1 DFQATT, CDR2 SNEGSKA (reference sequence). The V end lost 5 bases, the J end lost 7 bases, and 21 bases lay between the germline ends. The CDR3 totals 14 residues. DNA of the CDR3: TGCAGTGCTCCTGTTGGGGGGCCGAAGGGAGAGCAGTACTTC. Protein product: CSAPVGGPKGEQYF.